Shown below are 3 T cell receptor beta chains from a single sample sequenced in a study of blood T cell repertoires in COVID-19. Some clones are missing from TCRdb's copy, which holds only in-frame ones; the method was immunoSEQ multiplex PCR. Of roughly 220,000 clones in the sample, around 86% were seen once. The specimen was peripheral blood. Receptor source: an older man with acute or convalescent COVID-19.

Turning to this clone: This sample includes further DNA sequences coding for the same CDR3. This chain connects TRBV7-2 to TRBJ1-2; D possibly corresponds to TRBD1 (5 bases). V was shortened by 4 bases and J by 5 bases, with 8 bases between the two germline ends. This CDR3 is 12 amino acids long. CDR1 and CDR2 from the germline V gene are SGHTA and FQGNSA. This CDR3 reads CASSSGGYGYTF. For the CDR3, the DNA is TGTGCCAGCAGCTCCGGGGGATATGGCTACACCTTC.

The rearrangement joins TRBV11-2 to TRBJ2-2, with a weak D call TRBD2 (6 bases). Germline V gene sequence: CDR1 SGHAT, CDR2 FQNNGV. Trimming pared 1 base from V and 6 bases from J, leaving 21 bases between. This CDR3 is 18 amino acids long. CDR3 coding DNA: TGTGCCAGCAGCTTAGGCTCCGGACCGGGACTCGGGGCCGGGGAGCTGTTTTTT. It is translated as CASSLGSGPGLGAGELFF.

The chain carries TRBV5-1 and TRBJ2-3; weak D call: TRBD2 (6 bases). The CDR3 contains 17 residues. Germline CDR1 and CDR2: SGHRS and YFSETQ. Trimming left V 0 bases short and J 4 bases short, with 18 bases between. CDR3 sequence (DNA): TGCGCCAGCAGCTTGGAAGCCAGCGGGCGTCCCCCAGATACGCAGTATTTT. The encoded protein is CASSLEASGRPPDTQYF.